A selection of T cell receptor beta chains follows, all from one sample in a study of T cell responses to AZD1222 COVID-19 vaccine. Profiled with immunoSEQ multiplex PCR; TCRdb holds only in-frame clones, not every one. Of 120,000 or so clones listed, 80% to 90% are singletons. The sample was peripheral blood, taken on day 0 of AZD1222 vaccination. The receptors here all came from an adult in good health. Both conserved end residues are part of each CDR3. Each record gives: D gene, V gene, CDR3 protein. A D gene is named only where the DNA matches it firmly.

.,TRBV11-3,CASSLDGDSNQPQHF
.,TRBV6-5,CASRRDKEFNSPLHF
TRBD2,TRBV7-7,CASSSSGTGSNEQFF
TRBD2,TRBV5-6,CASSLWTSGVTDTQYF
TRBD1,TRBV5-1,CASSVGQGNEKLFF
TRBD1,TRBV6-5,CASSLTTGVYGYTF
.,TRBV14,CASSQEAGYSTDTQYF
TRBD2,TRBV27,CASSLSTSGRNEQFF
.,TRBV30,CAWSVLAGNTIYF
.,TRBV10-3,CAISESYSSYEQYF
TRBD2,TRBV29-1,CSVDRGGLGEQYF
.,TRBV3-1/TRBV3-2,CASSQDSGATNEKLFF
.,TRBV30,CAWSVRTPKTYGYTF
.,TRBV28,CASRLSSYNSPLHF
.,TRBV20-1,CSASQGMNTEAFF
.,TRBV7-9,CASSSGRFYEQYF
TRBD1,TRBV14,CASSQLQGAGGTEAFF
.,TRBV11-3,CASSKRWGASDTEAFF
.,TRBV7-2,CASTPRRNNEQFF
.,TRBV27,CASSSASLGSYEQYF
.,TRBV21-1,CASSNPPGRDEQYF
.,TRBV18,CASSPMSIKNTGELFF
TRBD2,TRBV7-3,CASRLGLAEDEQFF
TRBD2,TRBV5-1,CASSLEELSGGPYNEQFF
.,TRBV4-1,CASSQDTWTANTEAFF
TRBD2,TRBV5-1,CASSTLAGGQDEQFF
.,TRBV5-6,CAGGQSYTDTQYF
TRBD2,TRBV19,CASSTGTSGSEDTQYF